This T cell receptor beta chain was observed in a study of spatial heterogeneity in lung cancer. V lost 10 bases and J lost 4; bases outside the gene matches: 16. This CDR3 region has 15 residues. From germline, CDR1 is SGHRS and CDR2 YFSETQ. Time point in this sample: sample taken at primary tumor resection. Patients with untreated early-stage non-small cell lung cancer, numbering approximately 70, were the donors. TCRs were sequenced from unsorted whole RNA of tumor, nontumor lung or PBMC. TCRdb reprocessed the 5' RACE reads with MiXCR, giving one entry per CDR3 protein. Here the sample spans just over 75,000 distinct CDR3 sequences, around 7.8% being singletons. This clonotype has more than one count but fewer than ten.

The sample here was PBMCs, taken at surgery. The V and J genes are TRBV5-1 and TRBJ1-1; 7 bases are a match to TRBD1. The TCR sequence derives from a male donor with early-stage non-small cell lung cancer. The CDR3 sequence is CASTERAAGGTEAFF. Written as DNA, the CDR3 is TGCGCCTCAACCGAGAGGGCGGCAGGGGGCACTGAAGCTTTCTTT.